This is a list of T cell receptor beta chains from one sample in a study of graft-versus-host responses after intestinal transplantation. Here immunoSEQ multiplex PCR was the method, and the copy in TCRdb shows in-frame clones only, minus some. The sample includes 74,000 or so clones, roughly 90% seen only once; the top ten take 0.69%. The starting material was PBMCs, obtained 98 days after intestinal transplantation. The receptor source for this set is a human patient who received an intestinal transplant, so some T cells may come from the graft donor. The conserved cysteine and the conserved F or W are not part of the CDR3 here.

j_call: TRBJ2-1; v_call: TRBV6-6; cdr3_aa: ASSYSAGASDNEQF
j_call: TRBJ2-7; v_call: TRBV5-4; cdr3_aa: ASSPGRSEQY
j_call: TRBJ2-7; v_call: TRBV28; cdr3_aa: ASSSLRGDGGRKYYEQY
j_call: TRBJ2-3; v_call: TRBV11-3; cdr3_aa: ASSLDRGEGTQY
j_call: TRBJ2-1; v_call: TRBV11-2; cdr3_aa: ASSLAVLARAYNEQF
j_call: TRBJ2-1; v_call: TRBV4-2; cdr3_aa: ASSQDQGLAFDEQF
j_call: TRBJ1-6; v_call: TRBV16; cdr3_aa: ASSQSFGRIHNSPLH
j_call: TRBJ2-2; v_call: TRBV9; cdr3_aa: ASSEAGTAYTGELF
j_call: TRBJ2-7; v_call: TRBV6-5; cdr3_aa: ASSTALYEQY
j_call: TRBJ2-7; v_call: TRBV5-1; cdr3_aa: ASSTGLNEQY
j_call: TRBJ2-7; v_call: TRBV27; cdr3_aa: ASSLTGTAYYEQY
j_call: TRBJ2-2; v_call: TRBV5-4; cdr3_aa: ASSLLAGGDAGELF
j_call: TRBJ2-7; v_call: TRBV4-1; cdr3_aa: ASSLGQGNYEQY
j_call: TRBJ2-1; v_call: TRBV30; cdr3_aa: AWSDSSREQF
j_call: TRBJ2-7; v_call: TRBV9; cdr3_aa: ASSVAGTSDYEQY
j_call: TRBJ2-1; v_call: TRBV14; cdr3_aa: ASSLRQIFGEQF
j_call: TRBJ1-1; v_call: TRBV15; cdr3_aa: ATSRDLFEGIDTEAF
j_call: TRBJ2-1; v_call: TRBV13; cdr3_aa: ASSFFNEQF
j_call: TRBJ1-2; v_call: TRBV6-1; cdr3_aa: AATEVRRAYGYT
j_call: TRBJ2-7; v_call: TRBV2; cdr3_aa: ASSDGRAPYEQY
j_call: TRBJ2-1; v_call: TRBV27; cdr3_aa: ASSLSSGTYNEQF
j_call: TRBJ2-5; v_call: TRBV9; cdr3_aa: ASSVSGLQETQY
j_call: TRBJ2-7; v_call: TRBV18; cdr3_aa: ASSPPGPEQY
j_call: TRBJ1-2; v_call: TRBV5-6; cdr3_aa: ASSLAGYLGRIPYGYT
j_call: TRBJ1-5; v_call: TRBV19; cdr3_aa: ASAGLGNQPQH
j_call: TRBJ2-5; v_call: TRBV10-3; cdr3_aa: AISDKGETQY
j_call: TRBJ2-5; v_call: TRBV2; cdr3_aa: ASSQGLAQRETQY
j_call: TRBJ2-1; v_call: TRBV19; cdr3_aa: ASSIAGLAGGNEQF
j_call: -; v_call: TRBV5-5; cdr3_aa: ASSLSRGAEQY
j_call: TRBJ2-2; v_call: TRBV9; cdr3_aa: ASSVDGSGELF
j_call: TRBJ2-7; v_call: TRBV19; cdr3_aa: ASSLSGRGPYEQY
j_call: TRBJ2-7; v_call: TRBV5-5; cdr3_aa: ASSLGPTGPVYEQY
j_call: TRBJ1-5; v_call: TRBV6-5; cdr3_aa: ASSSTGNQPQH
j_call: TRBJ2-1; v_call: TRBV4-2; cdr3_aa: ASSQDWGTSGNNEQF
j_call: TRBJ2-7; v_call: TRBV5-1; cdr3_aa: ASSPGGGTYEQY
j_call: TRBJ2-5; v_call: TRBV10-3; cdr3_aa: ANAGGASGSWVETQY
j_call: TRBJ2-7; v_call: TRBV15; cdr3_aa: ATSPRGGLAGGLEQY
j_call: TRBJ2-5; v_call: TRBV6-5; cdr3_aa: ASSPGRPGETQY
j_call: TRBJ2-1; v_call: TRBV6-1; cdr3_aa: ASSGTSGSYNEQF
j_call: TRBJ1-1; v_call: TRBV6-4; cdr3_aa: ASSDSKKTANTEAF
j_call: TRBJ1-2; v_call: TRBV4-1; cdr3_aa: ASSHLPNYGYT
j_call: TRBJ2-3; v_call: TRBV10-3; cdr3_aa: AIRKLAGPDTQY
j_call: TRBJ2-3; v_call: TRBV6-1; cdr3_aa: ASSEIFQREDVGDTQY
j_call: TRBJ2-5; v_call: TRBV4-2; cdr3_aa: ASSQEGASETQY
j_call: TRBJ2-7; v_call: TRBV28; cdr3_aa: ASSLRGAPDGEQY
j_call: TRBJ1-3; v_call: TRBV30; cdr3_aa: AWKTSGEDSTIY
j_call: TRBJ2-2; v_call: TRBV9; cdr3_aa: ASSVVGANTGELF
j_call: TRBJ2-5; v_call: TRBV27; cdr3_aa: ASSLFRGDQETQY
j_call: TRBJ2-7; v_call: TRBV10-2; cdr3_aa: AAGTSSYEQY
j_call: TRBJ1-1; v_call: TRBV28; cdr3_aa: ASSKTGARGTEAF
j_call: TRBJ2-7; v_call: TRBV28; cdr3_aa: ASRPADSRSYEQY
j_call: TRBJ1-5; v_call: TRBV6-4; cdr3_aa: ASEGRQIELNQPQH
j_call: TRBJ2-1; v_call: TRBV9; cdr3_aa: ASSVDRGEQF
j_call: TRBJ1-3; v_call: TRBV7-6; cdr3_aa: ASSARLDGGVGNTIY
j_call: TRBJ1-1; v_call: TRBV6-6; cdr3_aa: ASSYGTGGTEAF
j_call: TRBJ2-2; v_call: TRBV7-9; cdr3_aa: ASSEMTGNTGELF
j_call: TRBJ2-5; v_call: TRBV4-1; cdr3_aa: ASSQQVTYQETQY